A selection of T cell receptor beta chains follows, all from one sample in a study of T-cell memory formation after mild COVID-19. MiXCR, run by TCRdb on the 5' RACE reads, gives a single entry per CDR3 protein. The data contain roughly 400,000 distinct CDR3 sequences, 24% of them singletons. Sequenced input: PBMCs or a T cell subset sorted from them (not recorded which). The receptor set was obtained from an adult woman who had mild COVID-19 (a few samples of this study predate the infection). Cell type and time point are not known. Both conserved end residues are part of each CDR3. Fields, in order: V gene, D gene, J gene, clone size, CDR3 protein, CDR3 DNA. A D gene is named only where the DNA matches it firmly. Where a row states a size, it is once, few, many or the class of an expanded clone; other rows omit it.

v_gene: TRBV20-1
d_gene: TRBD1
j_gene: TRBJ2-5
abundance: few
CDR3aa: CSARPRQGVEETQYF
CDR3nt: TGCAGTGCTAGACCGAGACAGGGGGTAGAGGAGACCCAGTACTTC

v_gene: TRBV4-1
d_gene: -
j_gene: TRBJ1-1
abundance: many
CDR3aa: CASSQGATEAFF
CDR3nt: TGCGCCAGCAGCCAAGGGGCCACTGAAGCTTTCTTT

v_gene: TRBV20-1
d_gene: -
j_gene: TRBJ2-7
abundance: many
CDR3aa: CSARGGYEQYF
CDR3nt: TGCAGTGCTAGAGGGGGATACGAGCAGTACTTC

v_gene: TRBV5-1
d_gene: -
j_gene: TRBJ1-2
abundance: few
CDR3aa: CASRATGSMIYGYTF
CDR3nt: TGCGCCAGCAGAGCTACCGGCTCGATGATCTATGGCTACACCTTC

v_gene: TRBV9
d_gene: -
j_gene: TRBJ2-7
abundance: -
CDR3aa: CASSPLVDGTYEQYF
CDR3nt: TGTGCCAGCAGCCCCCTCGTGGACGGGACCTACGAGCAGTACTTC

v_gene: TRBV9
d_gene: -
j_gene: TRBJ2-2
abundance: few
CDR3aa: CASSVYGGELFF
CDR3nt: TGTGCCAGCAGCGTCTATGGCGGGGAGCTGTTTTTT

v_gene: TRBV4-2
d_gene: -
j_gene: TRBJ2-1
abundance: few
CDR3aa: CASSQVSGDSNEQFF
CDR3nt: TGTGCCAGCAGCCAAGTGTCGGGAGACTCTAATGAGCAGTTCTTC

v_gene: TRBV3-1
d_gene: -
j_gene: TRBJ1-2
abundance: -
CDR3aa: CASSQDRWGKQYGYTF
CDR3nt: TGTGCCAGCAGCCAAGATAGGTGGGGTAAACAGTATGGCTACACCTTC

v_gene: TRBV7-9
d_gene: TRBD2
j_gene: TRBJ2-1
abundance: -
CDR3aa: CASSLDPRLAGGDEQFF
CDR3nt: TGTGCCAGCAGCTTAGATCCCAGACTAGCGGGGGGCGATGAGCAGTTCTTC

v_gene: TRBV2
d_gene: -
j_gene: TRBJ1-5
abundance: once
CDR3aa: CASRKQISNQPQHF
CDR3nt: TGTGCCAGCAGAAAGCAGATTAGCAATCAGCCCCAGCATTTT

v_gene: TRBV7-9
d_gene: -
j_gene: TRBJ1-2
abundance: -
CDR3aa: CASSLGRQPNYGYTF
CDR3nt: TGTGCCAGCAGCTTAGGGCGACAACCCAACTATGGCTACACCTTC

v_gene: TRBV18
d_gene: -
j_gene: TRBJ2-5
abundance: -
CDR3aa: CASSPPSYQETQYF
CDR3nt: TGTGCCAGCTCACCACCGTCTTACCAAGAGACCCAGTACTTC

v_gene: TRBV7-2
d_gene: -
j_gene: TRBJ1-2
abundance: -
CDR3aa: CASSPPPIGANYGYTF
CDR3nt: TGTGCCAGCAGCCCCCCCCCGATAGGAGCTAACTATGGCTACACCTTC

v_gene: TRBV5-1
d_gene: TRBD1
j_gene: TRBJ2-7
abundance: -
CDR3aa: CASSGQVPYEQYF
CDR3nt: TGCGCCAGCAGCGGACAGGTTCCCTACGAGCAGTACTTC

v_gene: TRBV5-1
d_gene: TRBD1
j_gene: TRBJ2-4
abundance: many
CDR3aa: CASSTGTGAHKNIQYF
CDR3nt: TGCGCCAGCAGCACCGGGACAGGGGCCCACAAAAACATTCAGTACTTC

v_gene: TRBV10-3
d_gene: TRBD2
j_gene: TRBJ2-3
abundance: -
CDR3aa: CAISERLAGGRPTDTQYF
CDR3nt: TGTGCCATCAGTGAGAGACTAGCGGGGGGGCGGCCCACAGATACGCAGTATTTT

v_gene: TRBV7-2
d_gene: TRBD2
j_gene: TRBJ2-1
abundance: -
CDR3aa: CASSLVQRGGQFF
CDR3nt: TGTGCCAGCAGCTTAGTTCAACGGGGGGGCCAATTCTTC

v_gene: TRBV2
d_gene: -
j_gene: TRBJ1-1
abundance: -
CDR3aa: CASMGDYVTEAFF
CDR3nt: TGTGCATCGATGGGGGATTATGTCACTGAAGCTTTCTTT

v_gene: TRBV6-5
d_gene: -
j_gene: TRBJ1-1
abundance: -
CDR3aa: CASSYSFRDVAFF
CDR3nt: TGTGCCAGCAGTTACTCGTTCAGGGACGTAGCTTTCTTT

v_gene: TRBV7-8
d_gene: -
j_gene: TRBJ2-1
abundance: few
CDR3aa: CASSLARSGLYNEQFF
CDR3nt: TGTGCCAGCAGCTTAGCACGTAGCGGACTATACAATGAGCAGTTCTTC

v_gene: TRBV25-1
d_gene: TRBD2
j_gene: TRBJ2-2
abundance: -
CDR3aa: CASSEVRLAAAGELFF
CDR3nt: TGTGCCAGCAGTGAAGTGAGGCTAGCGGCGGCCGGGGAGCTGTTTTTT

v_gene: TRBV14
d_gene: -
j_gene: TRBJ1-4
abundance: -
CDR3aa: CASSPSRGHNEKLFF
CDR3nt: TGTGCCAGCAGCCCCTCGCGGGGGCATAATGAAAAACTGTTTTTT

v_gene: TRBV3-1
d_gene: TRBD1
j_gene: TRBJ1-1
abundance: -
CDR3aa: CASSTGGAENTEAFF
CDR3nt: TGTGCCAGCAGCACAGGGGGCGCAGAGAACACTGAAGCTTTCTTT

v_gene: TRBV4-3
d_gene: TRBD1
j_gene: TRBJ2-1
abundance: few
CDR3aa: CASSMDRANEQFF
CDR3nt: TGCGCCAGCAGCATGGACAGGGCCAATGAGCAGTTCTTC